The following is a T cell receptor (beta chain) sequence with its context. The sample originates from a study of blood T cell repertoires in COVID-19. Authors' processing steps: Quantification of nucleated cells was approximated via reference gene primer amplification. TCRdb's copy holds only in-frame clones and misses some; the assay was immunoSEQ multiplex PCR. That table gives V, J and clone size, and the DNA gave D and trimming. Of over 55,000 clones listed, 80% to 90% are singletons. Germline V CDR1 and CDR2: LNHDA, SQIVND (reference sequence). CDR3 length equals 14 residues. The germline V and J ends were trimmed by 5 bases and 4 bases, with 14 bases remaining between them.

Sequences were obtained from PBMCs or T cells enriched from blood (not recorded which). The chain couples TRBV19 to TRBJ1-1; D call uncertain. The TCR originated in a woman aged 40 to 55 with acute COVID-19. CDR3 DNA: TGTGCCAGTAGTCCCCCCCGGGATGGCACTGAAGCTTTCTTT. Translation: CASSPPRDGTEAFF.